This section outlines one TCR beta chain sequence together with its context. The antigen it binds to is not known. It has no much larger one-base neighbor in the sample; base qualities were not kept. Donors were 40 or so systemically healthy Caucasian individuals from Russia aged roughly 6 to 95 years. Ten milliliters of peripheral blood were drawn from each donor into EDTA-treated Vacutainer tubes. Ficoll-Paque density-gradient centrifugation was used to isolate PBMCs, with at least 6 million obtained per sample. Trizol reagent was used to extract total RNA from the PBMCs, yielding at least 5.5 micrograms per sample. For every donor, an aliquot of PBMCs went through flow cytometry to measure the percentages of naive CD45RAhigh/CD27high T cells. The data originate from a study of blood T cells in healthy people across ages (dated by TCRdb to between 2015 and 2016). Looking at the study overall: In model experiments, roughly one uniquely barcoded TCR beta cDNA molecule per two T cells was captured by template switching. Age-related changes in TCR beta repertoire diversity were measured in the study by deep sequencing normalized with unique cDNA molecular identifiers. Four age groups were formed from the donors: young (average roughly 15 years), middle-aged (just under 40), aged (roughly 58) and long-lived (more than 75). Donors of different ages were randomly distributed across sequencing lanes to avoid experimental bias. For two donors (one aged 18 to 30 and one aged 80 or older), the study analyzed two additional independent replicas of 1 million unique cDNA reads from the same blood draw.

The germline V gene specifies SNHLY as CDR1 and FYNNEI as CDR2. Trimming takes 7 bases from V and 4 bases from J, and the germline ends sit 16 bases apart. There are 14 amino acids in the CDR3, from cysteine to phenylalanine inclusive. Only the CDR3 DNA is retained, 42 bases long and in frame from the first base. Libraries were constructed by 5' RACE. TCRdb lists the instrument as Illumina HiSeq 2500. A second PCR of about 7 to 12 cycles was run with a J-beta primer mix and a sample-barcoded 5' primer. A unique molecular identifier was introduced onto each TCR beta cDNA molecule by a template-switch 5' adaptor carrying 12 random nucleotides. At least 3 million CDR3-containing paired-end reads were obtained from each sample. First-strand cDNA was synthesized from all RNA with the Mint cDNA synthesis kit, primed by a TRBC-specific oligonucleotide. Following uracil-DNA glycosylase treatment, all cDNA underwent a first 18-cycle PCR with the universal primers M1SS and BC2_uni_R. Concerning the study's data processing: For normalization, 1 million high-quality reads, each with a distinct molecular identifier, were randomly selected from each sample. Instead of being binned into consensus sequences, reads with shared molecular identifiers were discarded. CDR3 identification, clonotype clustering and error correction used MiTCR with a Q25 quality threshold and the strictest error-elimination algorithm. A nonparametric unseen species model using Euler transformation provided a lower-bound estimate of total TCR beta diversity. TCRdb reran the public reads through fastp at Q25 and MiXCR, keeping productive beta chains. Entries are consolidated by CDR3 protein sequence, retaining the most common genes and DNA. TCRdb, not the original authors, processed these V and J calls. This sample comprises approximately 790,000 distinct CDR3 sequences, around 62% of them detected only once. Of the sample, about 30% falls within the top ten clones.

Broader findings and caveats from the paper: Because profiling used bulk unsorted PBMCs, naive and antigen-experienced compartments could not be compared conclusively. Because the CMV infection status of the donors was unknown, age-related changes in expanded clonotypes may potentially have been confounded. A strong correlation was found between observed TCR beta diversity and the percentage of naive T cells measured by flow cytometry. Compared with the aged group, more naive CD4+ T cells, fewer expanded clones and increased TCR diversity were shown by the long-lived group, suggesting age selection. As age increased, observed TCR beta diversity per million T cells dropped in a roughly linear way, and a significant reduction was already evident by age 40. Estimates of total diversity based on one million sequenced T cells were considered lower bounds and underestimates.

The clonotype comes from a man aged 25 to 45 in good health. What was sequenced was blood. The rearrangement joined TRBV2 to TRBJ1-1; the D gene is perhaps TRBD1, on 6 matching bases. The bases are TGTGCCAGCAAGGGGGGCTTGTACGGCACTGAAGCTTTCTTT. Translated, this gives CASKGGLYGTEAFF.